This T cell receptor beta chain was identified during a study of type 1 regulatory T cells. Study in general: T-allo10 is an in vitro-generated, Tr1-enriched CD4 T cell product specific for alloantigen.

TCRdb analysed the reads with MiXCR anew, one entry per CDR3 protein. The sample consists of 68,000 or so distinct CDR3 sequences, roughly 49% of them appearing once. Comments on this clonotype: The target antigen is unknown.

The length of the CDR3 is 18 residues. CDR1 and CDR2 from the germline V gene are SGHDN and FVKESK. V was shortened by 5 bases and J by 3 bases, with 25 bases between the two germline ends. The TCR originated in a human donor in good health. V and J are TRBV14 and TRBJ1-2, with D unresolved. What was sequenced was cultured non-Tr1 T cells, either the whole culture or a sorted T cell fraction (not recorded which). CDR3 amino acids: CASSARLGTAHFYYGYTF. CDR3 DNA: TGTGCCAGCAGCGCCCGACTGGGCACGGCACACTTCTACTATGGCTACACCTTC.